This T cell receptor beta chain appears in the sequencing data of a study of blood T cell repertoires in COVID-19. Profiling relied on immunoSEQ multiplex PCR, and the TCRdb table lists in-frame clones only, not all of them. The table has roughly 140,000 clones, around four fifths seen once. This CDR3 contains 13 residues. V was pared by 1 base and J by 6 bases, with 11 bases between. CDR1 and CDR2 from the germline V gene are SGHRS and YFSETQ. Specimen: PBMCs or T cells enriched from blood (not recorded which). The TCR originated in a woman between 35 and 50 years old who had recovered from COVID-19. The chain has TRBV5-1 and TRBJ2-7, with TRBD1 as a possible D gene (6 bases). CDR3 coding DNA: TGCGCCAGCAGCTTGCCCCAGGGGAGCGAGCAGTACTTC. This encodes CASSLPQGSEQYF.